Here is one TCR beta chain with its context. Its target is not known. The junction shows a germline mismatch at one end, possibly a read error. This sample is drawn from a study of cytomegalovirus exposure and HLA in healthy donors. The overall study: Earlier sequencing of 200 million or so T cells yielded around 120 million unique TCR beta sequences.

The study ran its PCR with 60 Vbeta and 13 Jbeta primers. This table comes from immunoSEQ multiplex PCR, and its TCRdb copy is limited to in-frame clones, with some not included. The sample includes 100,000 to 150,000 clones, 75% to 90% of them seen just once. Study-wide results and caveats: Being productive about 90% or about 30% of the time was typical of most TCR beta V segments in an earlier analysis. Accurate prediction of HLA-A and HLA-B alleles (for most subjects) was reportedly achieved from TCR beta sequences.

Looked up from germline, CDR1 is LGHNT and CDR2 is FRNRAP. The CDR3 consists of 13 residues. The receptor was derived from a man under 40 in good health and CMV-seropositive. Specimen: PBMCs. The chain couples TRBV12-5 to TRBJ2-2; unclear D gene. The CDR3 protein is CASGTSNTGELFF. As DNA, the CDR3 is TGTGCTAGTGGTACTTCGAATACCGGGGAGCTGTTTTTT.